This T cell receptor beta chain emerged from a study of blood T cell repertoires in COVID-19. Study-wide context: From the United States, Italy and Spain came samples of acute and convalescent COVID-19.

The repertoire was sequenced with immunoSEQ multiplex PCR; TCRdb's copy has only in-frame clones and lacks some. The sample lists roughly 290,000 clones; over 75% were seen once. The germline V gene has CDR1 SGHTA and CDR2 FQGTGA. V lost 1 base and J lost 2, with 8 bases in between. This CDR3 is 14 amino acids long. The receptor comes from a woman younger than 45 with COVID-19, enrolled during active disease. The genes are TRBV7-3 and TRBJ1-1; D unclear. The sequenced sample was peripheral blood. This CDR3 is CASSLNPHNTEAFF. For the CDR3, the DNA is TGTGCCAGCAGCTTAAATCCACATAACACTGAAGCTTTCTTT.